This is a list of T cell receptor beta chains from one sample in a study of T cells after yellow fever vaccination. TCRdb reprocessed the 5' RACE reads with MiXCR, giving one entry per CDR3 protein. The sample lists 450,000 to 550,000 distinct CDR3 sequences, 20% to 25% occurring once. The sample here was PBMCs, taken around 3 weeks after the first yellow fever vaccination. The receptors here all came from a young man who received the YFV17D yellow fever vaccine. CDR3s include the opening cysteine and the closing phenylalanine or tryptophan. D genes are given only for firm matches. Expanded clones get a size class; other rows say once, few or many, or leave the size out.

D: -; V: TRBV7-2; J: TRBJ2-1; size: -; CDR3: CASSLYQEVEQFF; DNA: TGTGCCAGCAGCTTATATCAGGAAGTTGAGCAGTTCTTC
D: TRBD1; V: TRBV6-5; J: TRBJ1-5; size: few; CDR3: CASSSTRDRRSNQPQHF; DNA: TGTGCCAGCAGTTCAACCCGGGACAGGAGATCCAATCAGCCCCAGCATTTT
D: TRBD1; V: TRBV11-3; J: TRBJ2-2; size: once; CDR3: CASSLGPERGPGELFF; DNA: TGTGCCAGCAGCTTAGGCCCTGAAAGGGGGCCCGGGGAGCTGTTTTTT
D: -; V: TRBV7-9; J: TRBJ2-1; size: many; CDR3: CASSSVGGEQFF; DNA: TGTGCCAGCAGCTCGGTCGGCGGGGAGCAGTTCTTC
D: TRBD1; V: TRBV5-6; J: TRBJ1-5; size: -; CDR3: CASSWGQGAQPQHF; DNA: TGTGCCAGCAGCTGGGGACAGGGTGCCCAGCCCCAGCATTTT
D: -; V: TRBV27; J: TRBJ2-2; size: -; CDR3: CASSFRGSLHELFF; DNA: TGTGCCAGCAGTTTCCGTGGTTCCCTCCACGAGCTGTTTTTT
D: TRBD1; V: TRBV5-1; J: TRBJ1-1; size: -; CDR3: CASSYRQGVNTEAFF; DNA: TGCGCCAGCAGTTACCGACAGGGGGTGAACACTGAAGCTTTCTTT
D: -; V: TRBV6-2/TRBV6-3; J: TRBJ2-5; size: -; CDR3: CASSYGAVRGQTQYF; DNA: TGTGCCAGCAGTTACGGAGCGGTCCGGGGACAGACCCAGTACTTC
D: TRBD1; V: TRBV5-1; J: TRBJ2-1; size: few; CDR3: CASSPTGDPYNEQFF; DNA: TGCGCCAGCAGCCCCACAGGGGACCCTTACAATGAGCAGTTCTTC
D: -; V: TRBV12-3/TRBV12-4; J: TRBJ2-7; size: -; CDR3: CASSLLGGGPYEQYF; DNA: TGTGCCAGCAGCCTCTTGGGCGGGGGCCCCTACGAGCAGTACTTC
D: -; V: TRBV7-2; J: TRBJ2-5; size: few; CDR3: CASSLAPGGWETQYF; DNA: TGTGCCAGCAGCTTAGCGCCGGGGGGCTGGGAGACCCAGTACTTC
D: -; V: TRBV6-2/TRBV6-3; J: TRBJ2-6; size: few; CDR3: CASSYGGSGANVLTF; DNA: TGTGCCAGCAGTTACGGGGGGTCTGGGGCCAACGTCCTGACTTTC
D: -; V: TRBV19; J: TRBJ2-7; size: few; CDR3: CASSTPYYEQYF; DNA: TGTGCCAGTAGTACGCCCTACTACGAGCAGTACTTC
D: -; V: TRBV30; J: TRBJ1-2; size: many; CDR3: CAWSSVEGIYYGYTF; DNA: TGTGCCTGGAGTTCAGTGGAGGGGATATACTATGGCTACACCTTC
D: TRBD1; V: TRBV5-1; J: TRBJ1-1; size: few; CDR3: CASTATGGGLNTEAFF; DNA: TGCGCCAGCACCGCGACAGGGGGAGGGTTGAACACTGAAGCTTTCTTT
D: -; V: TRBV15; J: TRBJ2-7; size: few; CDR3: CATTQGPSYEQYF; DNA: TGTGCCACTACGCAGGGGCCCTCCTACGAGCAGTACTTC
D: TRBD1; V: TRBV5-1; J: TRBJ1-6; size: -; CDR3: CASSGGTVPNSPLHF; DNA: TGCGCCAGCAGCGGGGGGACAGTGCCAAATTCACCCCTCCACTTT
D: -; V: TRBV7-9; J: TRBJ1-6; size: few; CDR3: CASSPMADHSPLHF; DNA: TGTGCCAGCAGCCCCATGGCCGACCATTCACCCCTCCACTTT
D: -; V: TRBV12-3/TRBV12-4; J: TRBJ2-2; size: few; CDR3: CASSSPFESNTGELFF; DNA: TGTGCCAGCAGTTCCCCCTTCGAATCGAACACCGGGGAGCTGTTTTTT
D: -; V: TRBV18; J: TRBJ1-1; size: -; CDR3: CASSERNTEAFF; DNA: TGTGCCAGCTCGGAGAGGAACACTGAAGCTTTCTTT
D: -; V: TRBV7-9; J: TRBJ2-5; size: -; CDR3: CASSLGLSSETQYF; DNA: TGTGCCAGCAGCTTGGGACTCTCGTCAGAGACCCAGTACTTC
D: TRBD2; V: TRBV5-6; J: TRBJ2-5; size: -; CDR3: CASSLATSGTQYF; DNA: TGTGCCAGCAGCCTTGCGACTAGCGGGACCCAGTACTTC
D: -; V: TRBV5-6; J: TRBJ2-3; size: -; CDR3: CASSLTALSNRPEF; DNA: TGTGCCAGCAGCTTAACCGCCCTGAGCAACCGCCCTGAGTTT
D: -; V: TRBV7-6; J: TRBJ2-1; size: many; CDR3: CASSLDRGGGPSYNEQFF; DNA: TGTGCCAGCAGCTTAGACCGAGGTGGCGGGCCCTCCTACAATGAGCAGTTCTTC
D: TRBD1; V: TRBV9; J: TRBJ2-2; size: -; CDR3: CASSTQGAQTGELFF; DNA: TGTGCCAGCAGCACACAGGGGGCGCAAACCGGGGAGCTGTTTTTT
D: -; V: TRBV6-1; J: TRBJ2-1; size: few; CDR3: CASSPALGGYNEQFF; DNA: TGTGCCAGCAGTCCGGCCCTAGGTGGCTACAATGAGCAGTTCTTC
D: -; V: TRBV7-7; J: TRBJ2-3; size: -; CDR3: CASSRWYF; DNA: TGTGCTAGCAGCCGGTGGTATTTT
D: -; V: TRBV7-8; J: TRBJ2-7; size: -; CDR3: CASSLVGSPFSYEQYF; DNA: TGTGCCAGCAGCTTAGTCGGGTCGCCGTTCTCCTACGAGCAGTACTTC
D: -; V: TRBV27; J: TRBJ2-1; size: -; CDR3: CASAGVSSYNEQFF; DNA: TGTGCCAGTGCCGGGGTTAGCTCCTACAATGAGCAGTTCTTC
D: TRBD1; V: TRBV28; J: TRBJ1-2; size: few; CDR3: CASTRDRDNGYTF; DNA: TGTGCCAGCACCAGGGACAGGGACAATGGCTACACCTTC
D: TRBD2; V: TRBV11-1; J: TRBJ2-3; size: -; CDR3: CASSAEGTSGAPTDTQYF; DNA: TGTGCCAGCAGCGCGGAGGGGACTAGCGGGGCACCCACAGATACGCAGTATTTT
D: TRBD1; V: TRBV4-2; J: TRBJ1-5; size: few; CDR3: CASSQDRQGAGQPQHF; DNA: TGTGCCAGCAGCCAAGATCGGCAGGGGGCGGGTCAGCCCCAGCATTTT
D: -; V: TRBV6-6; J: TRBJ1-1; size: -; CDR3: CASSPLSREAFF; DNA: TGTGCCAGCAGCCCTCTCTCTAGAGAAGCTTTCTTT
D: TRBD2; V: TRBV6-5; J: TRBJ2-1; size: -; CDR3: CASSYTGTSGGPLYNEQFF; DNA: TGTGCCAGCAGTTACACAGGGACTAGCGGGGGGCCCCTATACAATGAGCAGTTCTTC
D: -; V: TRBV5-1; J: TRBJ2-5; size: -; CDR3: CASSSGSLGETQYF; DNA: TGCGCCAGCAGCTCCGGTTCCCTAGGGGAGACCCAGTACTTC
D: -; V: TRBV7-8; J: TRBJ2-1; size: many; CDR3: CASSLDRMARQFF; DNA: TGTGCCAGCAGCTTAGATCGAATGGCCCGGCAGTTCTTC
D: -; V: TRBV5-1; J: TRBJ2-1; size: few; CDR3: CASRLDSYNEQFF; DNA: TGCGCCAGCCGGCTGGACTCCTACAATGAGCAGTTCTTC
D: TRBD2; V: TRBV3-1; J: TRBJ2-1; size: few; CDR3: CASSQDLAGGSPRQFF; DNA: TGTGCCAGCAGCCAAGATTTAGCGGGGGGGTCACCCCGGCAGTTCTTC
D: -; V: TRBV10-3; J: TRBJ2-1; size: -; CDR3: CAISESEQEIYNEQFF; DNA: TGTGCCATCAGTGAGTCAGAACAGGAGATTTACAATGAGCAGTTCTTC
D: TRBD1; V: TRBV5-6; J: TRBJ1-6; size: few; CDR3: CASSFGTDTPLHF; DNA: TGTGCCAGCAGCTTTGGGACAGATACACCCCTCCACTTT
D: -; V: TRBV27; J: TRBJ1-6; size: -; CDR3: CASSSRGGSPLHF; DNA: TGTGCCAGCAGTTCCAGGGGCGGGTCACCCCTCCACTTT
D: TRBD1; V: TRBV5-6; J: TRBJ1-2; size: many; CDR3: CASSLPGQVYGYTF; DNA: TGTGCCAGCAGCCTCCCGGGACAGGTATATGGCTACACCTTC
D: -; V: TRBV20-1; J: TRBJ2-7; size: -; CDR3: CSARRDLRSSYEQYF; DNA: TGCAGTGCTAGAAGGGACTTGCGAAGCTCCTACGAGCAGTACTTC
D: -; V: TRBV5-1; J: TRBJ1-3; size: -; CDR3: CASSLASTGNTIYF; DNA: TGCGCCAGCAGCTTGGCCAGCACTGGAAACACCATATATTTT
D: -; V: TRBV11-2; J: TRBJ2-5; size: few; CDR3: CASSLRAGSETQYF; DNA: TGTGCCAGCAGCCTAAGGGCAGGGTCGGAGACCCAGTACTTC
D: TRBD2; V: TRBV5-1; J: TRBJ2-5; size: few; CDR3: CASSLELAVQETQYF; DNA: TGCGCCAGCAGCTTGGAACTAGCGGTACAAGAGACCCAGTACTTC
D: -; V: TRBV6-2/TRBV6-3; J: TRBJ2-1; size: -; CDR3: CASSRSDPSYNEQFF; DNA: TGTGCCAGCAGTCGGAGCGATCCCTCCTACAATGAGCAGTTCTTC
D: TRBD1; V: TRBV24-1; J: TRBJ2-7; size: -; CDR3: CATSDYDRADTYEQYF; DNA: TGTGCCACCAGTGACTACGACAGGGCCGACACCTACGAGCAGTACTTC
D: -; V: TRBV6-2/TRBV6-3; J: TRBJ2-1; size: -; CDR3: CASRTRVGEQFF; DNA: TGTGCCAGCAGGACTAGAGTAGGTGAGCAGTTCTTC
D: -; V: TRBV5-1; J: TRBJ2-2; size: -; CDR3: CASSSRWGGTGELFF; DNA: TGCGCCAGCAGCTCCCGGTGGGGAGGCACCGGGGAGCTGTTTTTT
D: -; V: TRBV7-2; J: TRBJ2-3; size: few; CDR3: CASSFWRAQYF; DNA: TGTGCCAGCAGCTTCTGGAGGGCGCAGTATTTT
D: -; V: TRBV10-2; J: TRBJ2-1; size: few; CDR3: CASSLYGLSYNEQFF; DNA: TGCGCCAGCAGCCTTTATGGCCTCTCCTACAATGAGCAGTTCTTC
D: TRBD1; V: TRBV10-3; J: TRBJ2-3; size: -; CDR3: CAISGPPGQGWTDTQYF; DNA: TGTGCCATCAGTGGCCCGCCTGGACAGGGCTGGACAGATACGCAGTATTTT
D: -; V: TRBV9; J: TRBJ2-4; size: -; CDR3: CASSANFKNIQYF; DNA: TGTGCCAGCAGCGCGAATTTCAAAAACATTCAGTACTTC
D: -; V: TRBV4-3; J: TRBJ1-3; size: few; CDR3: CASSGGSSSGNTIYF; DNA: TGCGCCAGCAGCGGAGGGTCGAGCTCTGGAAACACCATATATTTT
D: -; V: TRBV2; J: TRBJ1-1; size: -; CDR3: CASSEQGWGNTEAFF; DNA: TGTGCCAGCAGTGAGCAGGGGTGGGGGAACACTGAAGCTTTCTTT
D: TRBD1; V: TRBV5-5; J: TRBJ1-5; size: few; CDR3: CASSFRDRDYQPQHF; DNA: TGTGCCAGCAGCTTCAGGGACAGGGACTATCAGCCCCAGCATTTT
D: -; V: TRBV7-6; J: TRBJ2-2; size: -; CDR3: CASSLGPATLAGELFF; DNA: TGTGCCAGCAGCTTAGGGCCAGCGACCCTGGCCGGGGAGCTGTTTTTT
D: TRBD1; V: TRBV2; J: TRBJ1-6; size: few; CDR3: CATPRDRVGGDNSPLHF; DNA: TGTGCCACACCCCGGGACAGGGTCGGCGGGGATAATTCACCCCTCCACTTT